This TCR beta chain was captured by sequencing in a study of blood T cell repertoires in COVID-19. Study-level background: The origin of the acute and convalescent COVID-19 samples was the United States, Italy and Spain. From T cells, B-cell-depleted T cells, or PBMCs came the material, which was cDNA or gDNA.

Participants were aged about 18 to 90 years from around 26 US areas. Deletions cut 1 base from V and 6 bases from J, with 8 bases between. The CDR3 spans 13 residues. From germline, CDR1 is KGHDR and CDR2 SFDVKD. Original processing methods: Reference gene primer amplification gave nucleated cell count estimates. Measured with immunoSEQ multiplex PCR; TCRdb has only the in-frame clones, and not every one. V, J and clone size derive from that table, while D and trimming were established from the DNA sequence. The sample shows more than 250,000 clones, approximately 90% of them seen only once. The rearrangement links TRBV24-1 to TRBJ1-2; D ambiguous. The sample taken for sequencing was PBMCs or T cells enriched from blood (not recorded which). The receptor was isolated from a woman aged 40 to 50 who had recovered from COVID-19. The CDR3 DNA reads as TGTGCCACCAGTGATTTCCCCCGGGATGGCTACACCTTC. As protein: CATSDFPRDGYTF.